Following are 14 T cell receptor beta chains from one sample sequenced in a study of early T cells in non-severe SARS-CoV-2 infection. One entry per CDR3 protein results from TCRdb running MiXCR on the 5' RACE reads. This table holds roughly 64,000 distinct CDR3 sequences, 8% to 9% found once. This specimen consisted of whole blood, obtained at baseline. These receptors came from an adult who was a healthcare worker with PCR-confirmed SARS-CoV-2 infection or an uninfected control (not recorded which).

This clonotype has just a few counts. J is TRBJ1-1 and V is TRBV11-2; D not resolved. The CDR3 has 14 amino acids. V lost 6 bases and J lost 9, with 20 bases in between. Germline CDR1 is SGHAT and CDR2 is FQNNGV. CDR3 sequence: CASSPSREIFKAFF. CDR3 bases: TGTGCCAGCAGTCCTTCCCGGGAAATCTTCAAAGCTTTCTTT.

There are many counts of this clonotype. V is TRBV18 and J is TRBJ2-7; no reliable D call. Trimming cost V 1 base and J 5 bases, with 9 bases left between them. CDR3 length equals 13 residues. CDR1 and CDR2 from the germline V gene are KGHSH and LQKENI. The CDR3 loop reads CASSPRQTHEQYF. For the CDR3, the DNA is TGTGCCAGCTCACCACGGCAGACCCACGAGCAGTACTTC.

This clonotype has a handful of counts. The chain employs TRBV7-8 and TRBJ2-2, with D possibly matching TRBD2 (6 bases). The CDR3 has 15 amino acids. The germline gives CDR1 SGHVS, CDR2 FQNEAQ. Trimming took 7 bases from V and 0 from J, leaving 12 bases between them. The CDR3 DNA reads TGTGCCAGCACCCGGGACTGGACGAACACCGGGGAGCTGTTTTTT. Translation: CASTRDWTNTGELFF.

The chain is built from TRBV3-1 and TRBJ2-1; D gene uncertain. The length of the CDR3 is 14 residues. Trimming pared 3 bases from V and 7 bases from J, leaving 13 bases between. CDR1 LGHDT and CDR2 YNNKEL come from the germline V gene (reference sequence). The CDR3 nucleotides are TGTGCCAGCAGCCACATGGCCGGCACAAATGAGCAGTTCTTC. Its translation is CASSHMAGTNEQFF.

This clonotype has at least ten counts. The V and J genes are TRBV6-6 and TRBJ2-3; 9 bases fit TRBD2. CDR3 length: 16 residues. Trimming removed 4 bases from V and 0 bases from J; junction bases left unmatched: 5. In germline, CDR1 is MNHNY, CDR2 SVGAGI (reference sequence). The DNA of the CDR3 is TGTGCCAGCAGTTTATGGACTAGCGCGAGCACAGATACGCAGTATTTT. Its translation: CASSLWTSASTDTQYF.

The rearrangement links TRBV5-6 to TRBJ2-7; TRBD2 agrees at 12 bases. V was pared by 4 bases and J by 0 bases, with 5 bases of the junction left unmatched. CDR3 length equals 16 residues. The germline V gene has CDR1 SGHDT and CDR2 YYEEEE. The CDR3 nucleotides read TGTGCCAGCAGCCCAGGACTAGCGGGAAGCTCCTACGAGCAGTACTTC. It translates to CASSPGLAGSSYEQYF.

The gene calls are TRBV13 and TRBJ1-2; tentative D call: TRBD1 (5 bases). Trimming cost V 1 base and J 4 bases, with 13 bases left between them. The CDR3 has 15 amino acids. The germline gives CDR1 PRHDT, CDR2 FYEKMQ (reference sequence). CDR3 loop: CASSLASAGTYGYTF. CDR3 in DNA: TGTGCCAGCAGCTTAGCGTCGGCAGGGACCTATGGCTACACCTTC.

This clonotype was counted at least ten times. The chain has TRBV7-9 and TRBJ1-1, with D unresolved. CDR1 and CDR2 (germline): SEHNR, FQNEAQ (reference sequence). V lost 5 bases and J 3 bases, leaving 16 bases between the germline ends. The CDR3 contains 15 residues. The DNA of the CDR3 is TGTGCCAGCAGCCTTAGTTACGGAGGAGACACTGAAGCTTTCTTT. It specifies CASSLSYGGDTEAFF.

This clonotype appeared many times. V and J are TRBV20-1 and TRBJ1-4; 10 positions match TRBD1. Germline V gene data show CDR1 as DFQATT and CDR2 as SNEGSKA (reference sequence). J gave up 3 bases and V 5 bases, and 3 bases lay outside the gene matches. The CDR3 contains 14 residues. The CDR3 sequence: CSALGTGANEKLFF. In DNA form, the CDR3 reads TGCAGTGCTCTAGGGACAGGGGCTAATGAAAAACTGTTTTTT.

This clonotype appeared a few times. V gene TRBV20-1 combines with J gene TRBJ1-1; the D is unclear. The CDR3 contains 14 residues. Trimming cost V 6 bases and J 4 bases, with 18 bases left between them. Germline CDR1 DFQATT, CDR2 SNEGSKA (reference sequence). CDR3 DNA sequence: TGCAGTGCCCCAATCGACCGTTGGAGCACTGAAGCTTTCTTT. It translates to CSAPIDRWSTEAFF.

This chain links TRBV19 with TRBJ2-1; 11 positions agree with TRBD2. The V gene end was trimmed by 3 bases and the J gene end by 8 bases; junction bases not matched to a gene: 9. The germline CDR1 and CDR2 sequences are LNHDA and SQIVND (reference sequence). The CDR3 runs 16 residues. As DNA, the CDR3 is TGTGCCAGTAGTATCACCCTAGCGGGAGGTAAGGATGAGCAGTTCTTC. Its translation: CASSITLAGGKDEQFF. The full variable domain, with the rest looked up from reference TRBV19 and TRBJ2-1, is DGGITQSPKYLFRKEGQNVTLSCEQNLNHDAMYWYRQDPGQGLRLIYYSQIVNDFQKGDIAEGYSVSREKKESFPLTVTSAQKNPTAFYLCASSITLAGGKDEQFFGPGTRLTVL.

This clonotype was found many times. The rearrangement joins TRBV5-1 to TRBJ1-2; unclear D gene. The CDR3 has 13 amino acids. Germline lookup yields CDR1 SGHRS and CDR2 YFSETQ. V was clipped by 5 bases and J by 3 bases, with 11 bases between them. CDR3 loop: CASSSRSYYGYTF. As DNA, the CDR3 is TGCGCCAGCAGTAGCAGGAGCTACTATGGCTACACCTTC. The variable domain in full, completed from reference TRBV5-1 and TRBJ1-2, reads KAGVTQTPRYLIKTRGQQVTLSCSPISGHRSVSWYQQTPGQGLQFLFEYFSETQRNKGNFPGRFSGRQFSNSRSEMNVSTLELGDSALYLCASSSRSYYGYTFGSGTRLTVV.

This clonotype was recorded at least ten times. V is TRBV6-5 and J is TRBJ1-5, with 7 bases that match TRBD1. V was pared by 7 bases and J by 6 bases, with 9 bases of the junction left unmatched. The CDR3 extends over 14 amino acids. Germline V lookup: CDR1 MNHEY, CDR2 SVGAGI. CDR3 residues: CASNFDRAFQPQHF. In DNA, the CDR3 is TGTGCCAGCAACTTTGACAGGGCTTTTCAGCCCCAGCATTTT.

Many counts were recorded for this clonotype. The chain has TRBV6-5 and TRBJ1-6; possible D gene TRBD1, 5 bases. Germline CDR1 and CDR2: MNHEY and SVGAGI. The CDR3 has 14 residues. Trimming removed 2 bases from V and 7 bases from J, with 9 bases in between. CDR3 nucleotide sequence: TGTGCCAGCAGTTACGGACAAGTAAATTCACCCCTCCACTTT. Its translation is CASSYGQVNSPLHF.